This T cell receptor beta chain comes out of a study of regulatory T cells in long-lasting Graves disease. Study at large: Persistence in Graves' disease denoted antithyroid drug use beyond 5 years alongside positive TSH receptor antibodies.

Building of the TCR beta libraries involved iRepertoire HTBI primers and Arm-PCR of CDR3 regions. Using its own MiXCR run on the multiplex PCR reads, TCRdb lists one record per CDR3 protein. The sample carries about 290,000 distinct CDR3 sequences, 22% recorded once. Time point meaning: persistent/refractory GD, antithyroid drugs over 5 years with positive TRAb. Preparation of the TCR library used RNA extracted from PBMCs. Patients all came to the study from an endocrinology department in Xi'an, China. EDTA tubes received nine milliliters of drawn peripheral blood. CDR3 length equals 16 residues. CDR1 and CDR2 from the germline V gene are DFQATT and SNEGSKA (reference sequence). Trimming at V came to 6 bases and at J to 4 bases, leaving 12 bases not matched to a gene.

The receptor was derived from a female donor with Graves disease. The V gene is TRBV20-1, the J gene TRBJ2-1, with TRBD2 identical over 10 bases. The sample was peripheral blood mononuclear cells (PBMCs), taken when the disease was refractory, from a patient treated with antithyroid drugs. CDR3 sequence (DNA): TGCAGTGCCAGGTCGGGGAGGACTAGCGGTTACAATGAGCAGTTCTTC. Encoded protein: CSARSGRTSGYNEQFF.